The present TCR beta chain was sequenced within a study of CD8 T cells in ankylosing spondylitis. In regard to this clonotype: Its antigen is currently unknown.

This CDR3 comprises 13 residues. V lost 8 bases and J lost 3; bases outside the gene matches: 1. Looked up from germline, CDR1 is SNHLY and CDR2 is FYNNEI. Study findings and constraints: Several of the motif variants were reported before in synovial fluid and blood from reactive arthritis. The clones that were linked to disease were reported to be significantly enriched in matched synovial fluid samples from ankylosing spondylitis patients. A CD8+ phenotype characterized the disease-linked clones, which were relatively rare in peripheral blood. Under 10 highly homologous variants formed a TCR beta motif that appeared characteristic of ankylosing spondylitis blood.

A single record per CDR3 protein comes from TCRdb applying MiXCR to the 5' RACE reads. The table includes 350,000 to 400,000 distinct CDR3 sequences, 20% to 25% detected once. The sample was blood, either unsorted or a sorted T cell fraction (not recorded which). The receptor comes from a male donor with ankylosing spondylitis or in good health (not recorded which). The V call is TRBV2, the J call TRBJ2-2; TRBD1 agrees at 9 bases. The CDR3, as DNA: TGTGCCAGCGACAGGGGGGACACCGGGGAGCTGTTTTTT. Amino acids: CASDRGDTGELFF.